Sequencing of this TCR beta chain was carried out in a study of blood T cell repertoires in COVID-19. Study-level information: PBMCs, B-cell-depleted T cells, or T cells provided the cDNA or gDNA that made up the material.

In the authors' workflow: Reference gene primer amplification in the assay estimated nucleated cell counts. Sequencing used immunoSEQ multiplex PCR; TCRdb keeps in-frame clones, though not all of them. The D gene and trimming were derived from the DNA, and the V and J assignments and clone size from that table. The data hold 150,000 to 160,000 clones, with roughly 78% observed a single time. Germline loops: CDR1 SGHRS, CDR2 YFSETQ. Deletions cut 4 bases from V and 9 bases from J, with 17 bases between. The CDR3 is made up of 14 amino acids. What was sequenced was peripheral blood. The source is a man older than 75 with acute or convalescent COVID-19. The chain has TRBV5-1 and TRBJ1-5, with a weak D call TRBD1 (5 bases). In DNA form, the CDR3 reads TGCGCCAGCAGCCTGGGGCAGGTTCAAGGGCCCCAGCATTTT. Protein product: CASSLGQVQGPQHF.